The T cell receptor beta chain described here comes from a study of cytomegalovirus exposure and HLA in healthy donors. Study-level findings and limits: As a later analysis revealed, the rate of TCR association differed by HLA locus, with DRB1 most and HLA-C fewest. The later analysis indicated that the majority of CMV-associated TCR beta chains appeared HLA-restricted. An ancestry cluster, one associated with Asian ancestry, reportedly showed fewer N-insertions than the 666-donor mean in a later analysis.

A word on this clone: The target antigen is unknown.

With 60 Vbeta and 13 Jbeta primers, the PCR was carried out. Produced via immunoSEQ multiplex PCR; TCRdb's table is partial and in-frame only. The repertoire holds approximately 150,000 clones, with about three quarters as singletons. The CDR3 spans 15 residues. CDR1 and CDR2 (germline): SNHLY, FYNNEI. Unmatched junction bases numbered 6, after V lost 1 base and J lost 7 bases. This receptor was obtained from a man in his forties or fifties in good health and CMV-seropositive. The chain employs TRBV2 and TRBJ2-1; 8 bases agree with TRBD2. Sequencing used PBMCs. CDR3 nucleotide sequence: TGTGCCAGCAGTGAAGAGGGAGCGGGAGTGAATGAGCAGTTCTTC. It encodes CASSEEGAGVNEQFF.